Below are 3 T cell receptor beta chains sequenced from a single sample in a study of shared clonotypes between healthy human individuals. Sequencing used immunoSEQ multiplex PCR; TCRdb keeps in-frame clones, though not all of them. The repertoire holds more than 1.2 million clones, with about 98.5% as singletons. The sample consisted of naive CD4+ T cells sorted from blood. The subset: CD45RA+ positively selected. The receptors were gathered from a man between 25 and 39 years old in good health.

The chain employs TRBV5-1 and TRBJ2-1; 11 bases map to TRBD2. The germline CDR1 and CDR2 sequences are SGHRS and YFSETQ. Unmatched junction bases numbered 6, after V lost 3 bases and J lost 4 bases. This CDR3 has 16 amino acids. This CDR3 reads CASSSGGLAVYNEQFF. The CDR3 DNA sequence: TGCGCCAGCAGCTCCGGGGGACTAGCGGTATACAATGAGCAGTTCTTC.

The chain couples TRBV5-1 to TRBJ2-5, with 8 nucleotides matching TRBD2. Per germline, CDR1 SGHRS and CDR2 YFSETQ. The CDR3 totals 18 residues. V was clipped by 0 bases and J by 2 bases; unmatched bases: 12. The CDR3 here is CASSLARNAGGLQETQYF. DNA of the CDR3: TGCGCCAGCAGCTTGGCACGAAACGCGGGAGGACTACAAGAGACCCAGTACTTC.

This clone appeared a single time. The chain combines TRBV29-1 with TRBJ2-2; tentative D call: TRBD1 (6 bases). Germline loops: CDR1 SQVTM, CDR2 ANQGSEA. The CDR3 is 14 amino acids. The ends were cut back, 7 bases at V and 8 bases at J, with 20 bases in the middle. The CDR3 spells CSARHPGARGELFF. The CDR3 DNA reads TGCAGCGCCCGACACCCAGGGGCGAGAGGGGAGCTGTTTTTT.